The 14 T cell receptor beta chains presented below share a single source sample, sequenced in a study of blood T cells in healthy people across ages. A second PCR, run for about 6 to 12 cycles, used a sample-barcoded 5' primer plus a J-beta primer mix. One entry per CDR3 protein results from TCRdb running MiXCR on the 5' RACE reads. Of 600,000 to 800,000 distinct CDR3 sequences in the sample, 20% to 25% were seen once. The specimen was blood. These receptor sequences come from a man aged 70 or older in good health.

CDR3 protein: CASSHSSGRGGADTQYF. As DNA, the CDR3 is TGTGCCAGCAGCCATTCAAGCGGGAGAGGAGGGGCAGATACGCAGTATTTT. This chain joins TRBV7-2 and TRBJ2-3, with 8 bases matching TRBD2. Trimming cost V 5 bases and J 4 bases; bases outside gene matches: 14. This CDR3 has 17 amino acids. Germline-derived CDR1 and CDR2 are SGHTA and FQGNSA.

This clonotype has just a few counts. The chain couples TRBV30 to TRBJ2-6; unclear D gene. Trimming took off 4 bases at V and 0 bases at J, with 7 bases between the two ends. The CDR3 extends over 14 amino acids. Germline V gives CDR1 GTSNPN, CDR2 SVGIG (reference sequence). CDR3 in DNA: TGTGCCTGGATGGAAAACTCTGGGGCCAACGTCCTGACTTTC. This translates into CAWMENSGANVLTF.

This clonotype has a handful of counts. The gene calls are TRBV5-1 and TRBJ2-5; maybe TRBD1 (6 bases). This CDR3 contains 14 residues. V lost 3 bases and J lost 3, with 12 bases in between. In germline, CDR1 is SGHRS, CDR2 YFSETQ. CDR3 bases: TGCGCCAGCAGCTATTCGGGACAAGAAGAGACCCAGTACTTC. Its translation is CASSYSGQEETQYF.

The chain uses TRBV29-1 and TRBJ2-2; D ambiguous. Per germline, CDR1 SQVTM and CDR2 ANQGSEA. V lost 1 base and J 2 bases, leaving 11 bases between the germline ends. The CDR3 is made up of 15 amino acids. The CDR3 DNA follows: TGCAGCGTTGAAGTTCAGGCTACCAACACCGGGGAGCTGTTTTTT. Amino acids: CSVEVQATNTGELFF.

To note about this clonotype: This could be a read error, since a much larger clone is one nucleotide away. The gene calls are TRBV12-3 or TRBV12-4 and TRBJ2-6; D not certain. V was pared by 3 bases and J by 0 bases, with 3 bases between. The CDR3 is 14 residues long. CDR3 coding DNA: TGTGCCAGCAGTTTCGTCTCTGGGGCCAACGTCCTGACTTTC. It encodes CASSFVSGANVLTF.

The rearrangement links TRBV5-1 to TRBJ2-3, with 9 bases aligning to TRBD2. CDR1 and CDR2 from the germline V gene are SGHRS and YFSETQ. This CDR3 has 15 residues. Trimming removed 0 bases from V and 6 bases from J; junction bases left unmatched: 5. This CDR3 reads CASSLDVAGADTQYF. Here the CDR3 DNA reads TGCGCCAGCAGCTTGGATGTAGCGGGAGCGGATACGCAGTATTTT.

This chain uses TRBV7-2 with TRBJ2-7, with 10 bases that match TRBD2. CDR1 and CDR2 from the germline V gene are SGHTA and FQGNSA. V gave up 1 base and J gave up 1 base; unmatched junction bases: 4. CDR3 size: 16 residues. The CDR3 loop reads CASSLVGLAQSYEQYF. The CDR3 DNA is TGTGCCAGCAGCTTAGTGGGACTAGCGCAATCCTACGAGCAGTACTTC.

The sample holds a few counts of this clonotype. The genes are TRBV10-3 and TRBJ2-7; the match to TRBD1 covers 8 bases. Losses at the gene ends were 3 bases for V and 0 bases for J; bases not matched to a gene: 10. The CDR3 length is 17 residues. Looked up from germline, CDR1 is ENHRY and CDR2 is SYGVKD. The CDR3 DNA reads TGTGCCATCAGTGAAGGGCCCCGACAGGGGTTCTCCTACGAGCAGTACTTC. Amino acid sequence: CAISEGPRQGFSYEQYF.

In DNA, the CDR3 is TGTGCCAGCAGCGCCCGTCATGAGCAGTTCTTC. Residues: CASSARHEQFF. The V call is TRBV7-2, the J call TRBJ2-1; D gene unclear. Per germline, CDR1 SGHTA and CDR2 FQGNSA. The CDR3 runs to 11 residues. Trimming pared 5 bases from V and 8 bases from J, leaving 7 bases between.

The chain couples TRBV28 to TRBJ2-7; maybe TRBD2 (6 bases). The V end lost 6 bases, the J end lost 5 bases, and 17 bases lay between the germline ends. The CDR3 runs to 14 residues. Germline CDR1 and CDR2: MDHEN and SYDVKM. The CDR3 sequence: CASRPGLPGNEQYF. The CDR3 DNA sequence: TGTGCCAGCAGACCGGGACTGCCTGGAAACGAGCAGTACTTC.

The chain recombines TRBV12-3 or TRBV12-4 with TRBJ2-7; the D gene is possibly TRBD2 (5 bases). Deletions cut 6 bases from V and 3 bases from J, with 12 bases between. The CDR3 is 13 residues long. For the CDR3, the DNA is TGTGCCAGCAGCCAGGACGGACTCTACGAGCAGTACTTC. It encodes CASSQDGLYEQYF.

V is TRBV11-2 and J is TRBJ2-1, with D possibly being TRBD1 or TRBD2 (5 bases each). The CDR3 loop spans 15 amino acids. From germline, CDR1 is SGHAT and CDR2 FQNNGV. Trimming took off 4 bases at V and 6 bases at J, with 16 bases between the two ends. The CDR3 sequence is CASSSPSGTGNEQFF. The CDR3 coding sequence is TGTGCCAGCAGCTCCCCCTCCGGGACCGGCAATGAGCAGTTCTTC.

The chain joins TRBV20-1 to TRBJ1-5; possibly TRBD1 for D (5 bases). The V gene lost 4 bases and the J gene lost 2 bases, with 18 bases spanning the gap. This CDR3 region has 16 residues. From germline, CDR1 is DFQATT and CDR2 SNEGSKA (reference sequence). The CDR3 region has the DNA TGCAGTGCTACACTCCCAGGGAGAATGGGCAATCAGCCCCAGCATTTT. It translates to CSATLPGRMGNQPQHF.

This clonotype was found a few times. The chain employs TRBV6-2 or TRBV6-3 and TRBJ2-5; a possible D gene is TRBD2 (6 bases). CDR1 and CDR2 from the germline V gene are MNHEY and SVGEGT. V was clipped by 4 bases and J by 5 bases, with 17 bases between them. The CDR3 runs 15 residues. The CDR3 nucleotides are TGTGCCAGCAGTTCTCTTCCCGGGAGTGTTGAGACCCAGTACTTC. Residues: CASSSLPGSVETQYF.